What follows are 26 T cell receptor beta chains derived from one specimen sequenced in a study of type 1 regulatory T cells. TCRdb re-derived calls from the reads in MiXCR, one entry per CDR3 protein. The sample lists roughly 60,000 distinct CDR3 sequences; approximately 60% were seen once. The antigens for these receptors are not known. The sequenced material came from cultured non-Tr1 T cells, either the whole culture or a sorted T cell fraction (not recorded which). Receptors were obtained from a human donor in good health.

This chain connects TRBV5-1 to TRBJ2-1; D assignment may be TRBD1 or TRBD2 (5 bases each). CDR3 size: 12 residues. The V gene lost 4 bases and the J gene lost 6 bases, with 8 bases spanning the gap. The germline V gene has CDR1 SGHRS and CDR2 YFSETQ. The CDR3 nucleotides read TGCGCCAGCAGCGTTGGGGGCAATGAGCAGTTCTTC. It encodes CASSVGGNEQFF.

This clonotype was detected a few times. The chain is built from TRBV7-9 and TRBJ2-3; D remains unclear. Trimming removed 9 bases at V and 0 bases at J, with 13 bases between. Per the germline V gene, CDR1 is SEHNR and CDR2 is FQNEAQ (reference sequence). This CDR3 is 14 amino acids long. CDR3 sequence: CASLRDASTDTQYF. The DNA for the CDR3 is TGTGCCAGTTTAAGGGATGCGAGCACAGATACGCAGTATTTT.

The rearrangement links TRBV12-3 or TRBV12-4 to TRBJ1-1; D is ambiguous. Trimming removed 0 bases from V and 5 bases from J, with 7 bases in between. CDR3 size: 13 residues. The CDR3 loop is CASSLAEGTEAFF. CDR3 sequence (DNA): TGTGCCAGCAGTTTAGCGGAGGGTACTGAAGCTTTCTTT.

The chain has TRBV28 and TRBJ1-6; possibly TRBD1 for D (6 bases). The CDR3 loop spans 15 amino acids. V lost 2 bases to trimming and J lost 8 bases, with 13 bases between them. Germline-derived CDR1 and CDR2 are MDHEN and SYDVKM. The CDR3 DNA is TGTGCCAGCAGTTTAAGGGGGTTCGTGGATTCACCCCTCCACTTT. Its translation: CASSLRGFVDSPLHF.

The chain carries TRBV10-3 and TRBJ2-1; 8 bases map to TRBD2. With 6 bases clipped from V and 6 bases from J, the junction kept 10 bases outside the gene matches. The length of the CDR3 is 15 residues. Germline lookup yields CDR1 ENHRY and CDR2 SYGVKD. The CDR3 sequence: CAIRSLAGTTNEQFF. In DNA, the CDR3 is TGTGCCATCAGATCTCTAGCGGGTACCACCAATGAGCAGTTCTTC.

The CDR3 bases are TGTGCCAGCAGTGAAGGAGCCTCACTAGCGGGGGGTGAGCAGTTCTTC. As protein: CASSEGASLAGGEQFF. The V and J genes are TRBV6-1 and TRBJ2-1, with TRBD2 matching over 12 bases. Germline lookup yields CDR1 MNHNS and CDR2 SASEGT. The CDR3 length is 16 residues. With 1 base clipped from V and 9 bases from J, the junction kept 7 bases outside the gene matches.

The chain employs TRBV6-5 and TRBJ2-1; D gene unclear. The CDR3 is 11 amino acids. Trimming left V 2 bases short and J 12 bases short, with 8 bases between. Germline-derived CDR1 and CDR2 are MNHEY and SVGAGI. Here the CDR3 DNA reads TGTGCCAGCAGTTACGATGCGAGGCAGTTCTTC. As protein: CASSYDARQFF.

The V gene is TRBV4-1, the J gene TRBJ1-6, with D hard to call. Germline CDR1 reads MGHRA; CDR2 reads YSYEKL. This CDR3 has 15 amino acids. V shed 3 bases and J shed 5 bases, with 11 bases lying between them. This chain's CDR3 is CASSQYLADNSPLHF. CDR3 bases: TGCGCCAGCAGCCAGTATCTTGCGGATAATTCACCCCTCCACTTT.

Concerning this clonotype itself: One end of the junction does not line up with germline, which may come from a read error. The J gene is TRBJ2-1, the V gene TRBV18; D gene ambiguous. Looked up from germline, CDR1 is KGHSH and CDR2 is LQKENI. The CDR3 loop spans 13 amino acids. The CDR3, as DNA: TGTGCCAGCTCACCTGTTATCGACTCTAGGACGGTCTTC. Encoded protein: CASSPVIDSRTVF.

The chain employs TRBV5-8 and TRBJ2-3; possibly TRBD1 for D (6 bases). Germline V CDR1 and CDR2: SGHTS, YDEGEE. Trimming left V 0 bases short and J 4 bases short, with 15 bases between. The CDR3 is 16 residues long. The CDR3, as DNA: TGTGCCAGCAGCTTGGTTATCTCTCCAGGGGCAGATACGCAGTATTTT. This codes for CASSLVISPGADTQYF.

This chain uses TRBV28 with TRBJ2-3; D gene unclear. Germline V CDR1 and CDR2: MDHEN, SYDVKM. The CDR3 extends over 12 amino acids. Trimming removed 6 bases from V and 2 bases from J, with 6 bases in between. The CDR3 DNA reads as TGTGCCAGCAGCGGTACCACAGATACGCAGTATTTT. Encoded protein: CASSGTTDTQYF. The variable domain in full, with the rest retrieved from reference TRBV28 and TRBJ2-3, is DVKVTQSSRYLVKRTGEKVFLECVQDMDHENMFWYRQDPGLGLRLIYFSYDVKMKEKGDIPEGYSVSREKKERFSLILESASTNQTSMYLCASSGTTDTQYFGPGTRLTVL.

V usage is TRBV20-1 and J usage is TRBJ1-2; 8 bases are shared with TRBD1. Germline-derived CDR1 and CDR2 are DFQATT and SNEGSKA (reference sequence). The length of the CDR3 is 16 residues. Trimming at V came to 5 bases and at J to 0 bases, leaving 11 bases not matched to a gene. The CDR3 loop is CSALGDRRSSNYGYTF. CDR3 bases: TGCAGTGCTCTCGGGGACAGGCGATCTTCTAACTATGGCTACACCTTC.

The chain combines TRBV20-1 with TRBJ2-3, with 7 bases that match TRBD2. The J segment lost 3 bases and the V segment lost 0 bases, leaving 12 bases of the junction unmatched. This CDR3 comprises 17 residues. Germline CDR1 is DFQATT and CDR2 is SNEGSKA (reference sequence). The CDR3 DNA sequence: TGCAGTGCTAGAGATGGGGCAAGACTAGCAGCGACAGATACGCAGTATTTT. This sequence encodes CSARDGARLAATDTQYF.

In its sample, this clonotype ranks as medium-sized. This chain links TRBV6-1 with TRBJ2-4; D unclear. The CDR3 loop spans 10 amino acids. Germline V gene sequence: CDR1 MNHNS, CDR2 SASEGT. V was pared by 2 bases and J by 7 bases, with 0 bases between. This chain's CDR3 is CASSENIQYF. The DNA for the CDR3 is TGTGCCAGCAGTGAAAACATTCAGTACTTC.

The chain uses TRBV7-3 and TRBJ2-7, with 7 bases matching TRBD2. Germline V gives CDR1 SGHTA, CDR2 FQGTGA. V lost 5 bases and J lost 5; bases outside the gene matches: 15. The CDR3 length is 16 residues. The CDR3 region is CASSAQAGAKPHEQYF. CDR3 coding DNA: TGTGCCAGCAGCGCGCAGGCGGGAGCTAAGCCCCACGAGCAGTACTTC.

This clonotype was detected only a few times. V and J are TRBV9 and TRBJ1-6; no clear D. Trimming stripped 3 bases from V and 0 bases from J, with 7 bases between. From germline, CDR1 is SGDLS and CDR2 YYNGEE. The CDR3 covers 15 residues. CDR3 protein: CASSAGSSYNSPLHF. In DNA form, the CDR3 reads TGTGCCAGCAGCGCCGGGAGCTCCTATAATTCACCCCTCCACTTT.

This clonotype was seen just once. This chain uses TRBV4-3 with TRBJ2-1, with TRBD2 matching over 7 bases. This CDR3 region has 15 residues. Trimming at V came to 1 base and at J to 7 bases, leaving 7 bases not matched to a gene. The germline V gene has CDR1 LGHNA and CDR2 YSLEER. Here the CDR3 DNA reads TGCGCCAGCAGCCAAGTACGGGGAGCGGGGAATGAGCAGTTCTTC. It yields the protein CASSQVRGAGNEQFF.

The gene calls are TRBV3-1 and TRBJ2-2, with 12 bases fitting TRBD2. The CDR3 sequence is 15 residues long. Per germline, CDR1 LGHDT and CDR2 YNNKEL (reference sequence). V was pared by 4 bases and J by 9 bases, with 6 bases of the junction left unmatched. CDR3 sequence (DNA): TGTGCCAGCAGCCTAGGGACTAGCGGGTTCCGGGAGCTGTTTTTT. Its translation is CASSLGTSGFRELFF.

By sample share, this clonotype is medium-sized (0.01 to 0.1%). The chain links TRBV7-9 to TRBJ1-1; D is perhaps TRBD1 (6 bases). V was trimmed by 2 bases and J by 11 bases, leaving 12 bases between them. The CDR3 is 12 amino acids. From germline, CDR1 is SEHNR and CDR2 FQNEAQ (reference sequence). The CDR3 nucleotides read TGTGCCAGCAGCTTACAATCTCAGGGGGCTTTCTTT. It specifies CASSLQSQGAFF.

This clonotype was recorded at least ten times. The V call is TRBV3-1, the J call TRBJ2-5; the match to TRBD1 covers 9 bases. CDR1 and CDR2 (germline): LGHDT, YNNKEL (reference sequence). The CDR3 extends over 15 amino acids. V lost 4 bases and J lost 5; bases outside the gene matches: 8. The CDR3 is CASSPWTGEGETQYF. The CDR3 DNA reads TGTGCCAGCAGCCCTTGGACAGGGGAGGGGGAGACCCAGTACTTC.

The chain joins TRBV20-1 to TRBJ1-1, with D possibly matching TRBD1 (6 bases). The germline gives CDR1 DFQATT, CDR2 SNEGSKA (reference sequence). V was clipped by 2 bases and J by 3 bases, with 10 bases between them. The CDR3 consists of 13 residues. The CDR3 DNA is TGCAGTGCTAGAAAGGGGGAGTACACTGAAGCTTTCTTT. This codes for CSARKGEYTEAFF.

With regard to this clonotype: A junction end diverges from the germline sequence, so it may reflect a read error. The chain couples TRBV11-3 to TRBJ2-2, with a tentative D call TRBD2 (6 bases). Germline V CDR1 and CDR2: SGHNT, YENEEA. The CDR3 has 16 amino acids. The CDR3 DNA sequence: TGTGCCAGCAGCTTCCGTGCAGCAACGAGGCCCGGGGGGCTGTTTTTT. This sequence encodes CASSFRAATRPGGLFF.

This rearrangement joins TRBV24-1 to TRBJ1-2; 7 bases are shared with TRBD1. V gave up 9 bases and J gave up 1 base; unmatched junction bases: 7. CDR3 length equals 14 residues. CDR1 and CDR2 (germline): KGHDR, SFDVKD. CDR3 in amino acids: CATGGDRNNYGYTF. The CDR3 DNA follows: TGTGCCACCGGGGGGGACAGAAATAACTATGGCTACACCTTC.

CDR3 region: CASSIGLEIPLVEKLFF. The DNA of the CDR3 is TGTGCCAGTAGTATCGGACTGGAGATTCCCTTGGTGGAAAAACTGTTTTTT. The chain has TRBV19 and TRBJ1-4; no clear D gene. The V end lost 3 bases, the J end lost 8 bases, and 22 bases lay between the germline ends. Germline V gene data show CDR1 as LNHDA and CDR2 as SQIVND (reference sequence). The CDR3 runs 17 residues.

J is TRBJ2-4 and V is TRBV4-1, with 8 bases fitting TRBD2. This CDR3 contains 17 residues. The V gene's germline CDR1 is MGHRA and CDR2 YSYEKL. V was clipped by 2 bases and J by 0 bases; unmatched bases: 6. The chain's CDR3 is CASSQPTSGLAKNIQYF. The CDR3 DNA reads as TGCGCCAGCAGCCAACCAACTAGCGGCCTAGCCAAAAACATTCAGTACTTC.

CDR3 DNA sequence: TGCAGTGCTAGGCGGGGGGGATCTAGCACAGATACGCAGTATTTT. Protein sequence: CSARRGGSSTDTQYF. This chain uses TRBV20-1 with TRBJ2-3, with TRBD2 identical over 9 bases. Germline lookup yields CDR1 DFQATT and CDR2 SNEGSKA (reference sequence). The CDR3 is 15 residues long. The junction had 4 bases not matched to a gene; V was cut back by 3 bases and J by 0 bases.